The next 20 T cell receptor beta chains were all read from a single sample in a study of blood T cell repertoires in COVID-19. The method was immunoSEQ multiplex PCR; TCRdb's version includes in-frame clones alone and lacks a portion of them. The table records just over 250,000 clones, 70% to 90% of them present only once. The sample consisted of peripheral blood. Source of these receptors: a woman aged 45-65 years with acute or convalescent COVID-19.

The rearrangement links TRBV11-1 to TRBJ2-2; D is ambiguous. This CDR3 is built from 15 residues. The V and J ends lost 1 base and 6 bases respectively, with 12 bases between them. Germline values: CDR1 SGHAT, CDR2 FQDESV (reference sequence). The CDR3 coding sequence is TGTGCCAGCAGCTTAGTGATTAGTGAGGCCGGGGAGCTGTTTTTT. Translated: CASSLVISEAGELFF.

The chain is built from TRBV11-2 and TRBJ1-2; TRBD1 matches 7 bases. V shed 4 bases and J 7 bases; nucleotides not matched to a gene: 3. Germline CDR1 SGHAT, CDR2 FQNNGV. The CDR3 covers 12 residues. Here the CDR3 reads CASSSEGAGYTF. As DNA, the CDR3 is TGTGCCAGCAGCTCGGAGGGGGCTGGCTACACCTTC.

This chain connects TRBV15 to TRBJ2-5; D may be TRBD2 (6 bases). V was pared by 1 base and J by 5 bases, with 11 bases between. CDR3 length: 14 amino acids. Per germline, CDR1 LNHNV and CDR2 YYDKDF (reference sequence). CDR3 nucleotides: TGTGCCACCAGCAGAGGGGGGGAGGAGGAGACCCAGTACTTC. It specifies CATSRGGEEETQYF.

CDR3 nucleotides: TGCGCCAGCAGCTCGTCTGGCGGGAGCATCTACAATGAGCAGTTCTTC. It codes for CASSSSGGSIYNEQFF. V is TRBV5-1 and J is TRBJ2-1; 7 bases align to TRBD2. Looked up from germline, CDR1 is SGHRS and CDR2 is YFSETQ. The CDR3 runs to 16 residues. The junction had 9 bases not matched to a gene; V was cut back by 3 bases and J by 3 bases. Full variable domain (missing parts from reference TRBV5-1 and TRBJ2-1): KAGVTQTPRYLIKTRGQQVTLSCSPISGHRSVSWYQQTPGQGLQFLFEYFSETQRNKGNFPGRFSGRQFSNSRSEMNVSTLELGDSALYLCASSSSGGSIYNEQFFGPGTRLTVL.

This chain joins TRBV28 and TRBJ1-1; weak D call: TRBD1 (5 bases). The CDR3 covers 16 residues. Looked up from germline, CDR1 is MDHEN and CDR2 is SYDVKM. The germline V and J ends were trimmed by 3 bases and 0 bases, with 14 bases remaining between them. The CDR3 reads CASSFGRSGLNTEAFF. CDR3 in DNA: TGTGCCAGCAGTTTTGGGAGGTCGGGGCTGAACACTGAAGCTTTCTTT. The full variable domain, its missing parts supplied by reference TRBV28 and TRBJ1-1, is DVKVTQSSRYLVKRTGEKVFLECVQDMDHENMFWYRQDPGLGLRLIYFSYDVKMKEKGDIPEGYSVSREKKERFSLILESASTNQTSMYLCASSFGRSGLNTEAFFGQGTRLTVV.

The chain recombines TRBV5-5 with TRBJ2-1; 9 nucleotides align to TRBD2. The CDR3 runs 17 residues. The trim removed 3 bases at V and 3 bases at J, leaving 10 bases unmatched. Germline lookup yields CDR1 SGHKS and CDR2 YYEKEE (reference sequence). The CDR3 sequence: CASSYRVAGARYNEQFF. The CDR3 DNA reads TGTGCCAGCAGCTACCGGGTAGCGGGAGCCCGCTACAATGAGCAGTTCTTC. Filled out from reference TRBV5-5 and TRBJ2-1, the complete variable domain reads DAGVTQSPTHLIKTRGQQVTLRCSPISGHKSVSWYQQVLGQGPQFIFQYYEKEERGRGNFPDRFSARQFPNYSSELNVNALLLGDSALYLCASSYRVAGARYNEQFFGPGTRLTVL.

The chain uses TRBV7-3 and TRBJ1-2; D is perhaps TRBD1 (6 bases). The CDR3 length is 15 residues. V was clipped by 1 base and J by 1 base, with 10 bases between them. Per germline, CDR1 SGHTA and CDR2 FQGTGA. This CDR3 reads CASSLMVRGNYGYTF. CDR3 sequence (DNA): TGTGCCAGCAGCTTAATGGTCAGGGGTAACTATGGCTACACCTTC.

This clone was seen just once. The gene calls are TRBV7-8 and TRBJ2-2; a possible D gene is TRBD1 (7 bases). V gave up 0 bases and J gave up 3 bases, with 11 bases separating them. The CDR3 has 16 amino acids. CDR1 and CDR2 (germline): SGHVS, FQNEAQ. CDR3 protein: CASSLAFRGDTGELFF. The CDR3 DNA follows: TGTGCCAGCAGCTTAGCGTTCAGGGGGGACACCGGGGAGCTGTTTTTT.

V usage is TRBV5-8 and J usage is TRBJ1-5, with D possibly TRBD1 on 5 matching bases. Germline values: CDR1 SGHTS, CDR2 YDEGEE. V was pared by 2 bases and J by 2 bases, with 14 bases between. This CDR3 has 16 residues. For the CDR3, the DNA is TGTGCCAGCAGCTTCGGACGGGGGATTGGCAATCAGCCCCAGCATTTT. It codes for CASSFGRGIGNQPQHF.

This chain joins TRBV27 and TRBJ2-2; D gene uncertain. CDR1 MNHEY and CDR2 SMNVEV come from the germline V gene (reference sequence). The CDR3 extends over 15 amino acids. The ends were cut back, 1 base at V and 0 bases at J, with 6 bases in the middle. DNA for the CDR3: TGTGCCAGCAGTTTATTTGGAGCGAACACCGGGGAGCTGTTTTTT. Protein product: CASSLFGANTGELFF.

This chain connects TRBV27 to TRBJ2-1; D call uncertain. This CDR3 region has 13 residues. V shed 3 bases and J shed 4 bases, with 7 bases lying between them. Germline assignment: CDR1 MNHEY and CDR2 SMNVEV (reference sequence). CDR3 amino acids: CASSFLVYNEQFF. CDR3 coding DNA: TGTGCCAGCAGTTTCCTAGTATACAATGAGCAGTTCTTC.

The V and J genes are TRBV6-4 and TRBJ2-2; 8 bases fit TRBD2. This CDR3 contains 16 residues. CDR1 is MRHNA and CDR2 is SNTAGT in the germline V gene. Germline trimming cut 0 bases from V and 5 bases from J; bases unmatched to any gene: 5. The CDR3: CASSDSLAGSTGELFF. DNA of the CDR3: TGTGCCAGCAGTGACTCTTTAGCGGGGTCGACCGGGGAGCTGTTTTTT.

The chain is built from TRBV4-1 and TRBJ2-2; 9 bases fit TRBD2. The CDR3 has 22 amino acids. Germline lookup yields CDR1 MGHRA and CDR2 YSYEKL. V dropped 0 bases and J dropped 6; count of bases not matched to a gene: 23. The DNA of the CDR3 is TGCGCCAGCAGCCAAGAACAATGGGTAGCGGGAGTTTCCTTAAGGGGTTCCGGGGAGCTGTTTTTT. Its translation: CASSQEQWVAGVSLRGSGELFF.

The chain links TRBV7-9 to TRBJ2-7, with 8 bases aligning to TRBD2. This CDR3 has 14 amino acids. J gave up 4 bases and V 5 bases, and 7 bases lay outside the gene matches. Germline-derived CDR1 and CDR2 are SEHNR and FQNEAQ (reference sequence). DNA for the CDR3: TGTGCCAGCAGCCCGGGGGGGGTTAGGTACGAGCAGTACTTC. Protein sequence: CASSPGGVRYEQYF.

The chain combines TRBV27 with TRBJ2-4, with 10 bases lining up with TRBD1. The CDR3 length is 18 residues. V trimming: 1 base; J trimming: 1 base; junction bases outside the gene matches: 7. Germline V gene sequence: CDR1 MNHEY, CDR2 SMNVEV (reference sequence). CDR3 coding DNA: TGTGCCAGCAGTTTATGGGGAGACAGGGGGCTGGCCAAAAACATTCAGTACTTC. This sequence encodes CASSLWGDRGLAKNIQYF.

In nucleotides, the CDR3 is TGTGCCAGCAGCCGAGTCAAGAACACTGAAGCTTTCTTT. Encoded protein: CASSRVKNTEAFF. The chain joins TRBV6-2 or TRBV6-3 to TRBJ1-1; D remains ambiguous. Trimming cost V 6 bases and J 1 base, with 9 bases left between them. This CDR3 has 13 amino acids. CDR1 is MNHEY and CDR2 is SVGEGT in the germline V gene.

This chain uses TRBV30 with TRBJ2-3; the match to TRBD2 covers 7 bases. V lost 2 bases, J lost 0 bases, and 11 bases stayed unmatched. In germline, CDR1 is GTSNPN, CDR2 SVGIG (reference sequence). The CDR3 loop spans 17 amino acids. The CDR3 region is CAWSWGGGPSSTDTQYF. The CDR3 DNA is TGTGCCTGGAGTTGGGGCGGGGGACCATCTAGCACAGATACGCAGTATTTT.

This clone was detected only once. This rearrangement joins TRBV11-2 to TRBJ2-1; the match to TRBD2 covers 7 bases. The CDR3 runs 13 residues. From germline, CDR1 is SGHAT and CDR2 FQNNGV. Trimming took 1 base from V and 10 from J; bases not matched to a gene: 4. The CDR3 loop is CASSLGWGGEQFF. CDR3 coding DNA: TGTGCCAGCAGCTTAGGATGGGGAGGGGAGCAGTTCTTC.

The chain couples TRBV21-1 to TRBJ1-6. TRBV21-1 is reported as a pseudogene. This CDR3 region has 13 residues. The CDR3 nucleotides read TGTGCCAGCAGCAAAGACTTAAATTCACCCCTCCACTTT. Translating it yields CASSKDLNSPLHF.

This clone was found once. This sequence joins TRBV23-1 and TRBJ1-1; D is perhaps TRBD1 (5 bases). TRBV23-1 is an ORF, with its function uncertain. The V end lost 2 bases, the J end lost 5 bases, and 18 bases lay between the germline ends. The CDR3 loop spans 16 amino acids. As DNA, the CDR3 is TGCGCCAGCAGTCAACGCCTGGGGCAGGGAAGGACTGAAGCTTTCTTT. This encodes CASSQRLGQGRTEAFF.